Described below is a single T cell receptor (beta chain) sequence and its context. These data are taken from a study of blood T cell repertoires in COVID-19. Turning to the study itself: Samples representing acute and convalescent COVID-19 were sourced from the United States, Italy and Spain. T cells, B-cell-depleted T cells, or PBMCs supplied cDNA or gDNA.

The CDR3 contains 14 residues. The germline V gene encodes CDR1 KGHSH and CDR2 LQKENI. The J segment lost 5 bases and the V segment lost 4 bases, leaving 6 bases of the junction unmatched. As originally analysed: Quantification of nucleated cells was approximated via reference gene primer amplification. Using immunoSEQ multiplex PCR, the repertoire was profiled, and TCRdb retains in-frame clones only, with some absent. V, J and clone size reflect that table, while D and trimming were determined from the DNA. The profile shows approximately 410,000 clones, 80% to 90% of them singletons. The chain is built from TRBV18 and TRBJ2-7; 9 bases align to TRBD2. The sample consisted of peripheral blood. The source is a woman aged 30 to 39 with active or convalescent COVID-19. CDR3 protein: CASSRAGGPDEQYF. In nucleotides, the CDR3 is TGTGCCAGCTCACGGGCGGGAGGGCCTGACGAGCAGTACTTC.